This T cell receptor (beta chain) derives from a study of cytomegalovirus exposure and HLA in healthy donors. Background on the study: Earlier, fewer than 130 million unique TCR beta sequences were recovered from approximately 180 million T cells by an analysis.

Per germline, CDR1 GTSNPN and CDR2 SVGIG (reference sequence). CDR3 length: 14 amino acids. It was with 60 Vbeta and 13 Jbeta primers that the PCR ran. Generated by immunoSEQ multiplex PCR, the TCRdb table keeps only in-frame clones and is missing some. This table holds roughly 140,000 clones, 75% to 85% found once. Notes on this clone: Its antigen is unidentified.

Donors sampled were nominally healthy, though unrecorded immune exposures were likely. The study, taken as a whole, reports: Some V segments (TRBV6-2 and TRBV6-3 among them) were excluded as indistinguishable. In a later analysis, CMV-associated beta chains were mostly HLA-associated, it appeared.

The rearrangement joins TRBV30 to TRBJ2-5; 9 bases fit TRBD1. Judging by the DNA end, TRBJ2-7 fits better; the J call may be wrong. Input material: PBMCs. The receptor's source is a man aged 35 to 55 in good health and CMV-seronegative. The CDR3 nucleotides are TGTGCCTGGAGTAAGGGACAGGGCTCCTACGAGCAGTACTTC. Protein: CAWSKGQGSYEQYF.